This TCR beta chain was recovered during a study of cytomegalovirus exposure and HLA in healthy donors. Study-wide results and caveats: CMV antigen specificity of a few CMV-associated chains was confirmed in vitro. The classifier, whose performance was assessed in both the original and validation cohorts, reportedly diagnosed cytomegalovirus status with high specificity and sensitivity. The authors later linked a missense DCLRE1C variant to TCR beta V- and J-gene trimming.

The V gene end was trimmed by 9 bases and the J gene end by 5 bases; junction bases not matched to a gene: 8. This CDR3 is built from 15 residues. Germline CDR1 MGHDK, CDR2 SYGVNS. Donors likely had unrecorded immune exposures despite being nominally healthy when sampled. PCR was performed using 60 Vbeta and 13 Jbeta primers. Using immunoSEQ multiplex PCR, the repertoire was profiled, and TCRdb retains in-frame clones only, with some absent. The sample yields hundreds of thousands of clones, approximately 88% seen once. A word on this clone: The antigen is not known.

The TCR comes from a boy younger than 10 in good health and CMV-seronegative. This chain links TRBV25-1 with TRBJ2-5; 14 bases align to TRBD2. The sequenced sample was PBMCs. CDR3 nucleotide sequence: TGTGCCAGTACGACTAGCGGGAGGGCCCGGGAGACCCAGTACTTC. Translating gives CASTTSGRARETQYF.